This T cell receptor beta chain stems from a study of beta chain features in type 1 diabetes. Study observations and caveats: Reduced insertions and increased deletions marked VDJ junctions in type 1 diabetes patients. Patients' naive, central memory and regulatory TCRB repertoires appeared more alike than those of healthy donors. TCRB CDR3s were moderately but significantly shorter in Type 1 diabetes patients in all four CD4+ subsets.

As concerns this clone: Its matching antigen is unknown.

Expressed TCRB transcripts were sequenced, since all the RNA that had been isolated was reverse transcribed. Generated by immunoSEQ multiplex PCR, the TCRdb table keeps only in-frame clones and is missing some. This sample yields hundreds of thousands of clones, of which 10% to 12% are seen a single time; 0.045% to 0.05% belongs to the top ten. The CDR3 spans 16 residues. Germline V gene sequence: CDR1 LNHNV, CDR2 YYDKDF (reference sequence). J lost 3 bases, V lost 2 bases, and 8 bases had no gene match. Researchers reported sorting CD4+ naive, central memory, regulatory and stem cell-like memory cells via CD45RO/CCR7/CD25/CD127/CD95/CD27.

This chain links TRBV15 with TRBJ1-2, with 8 bases identical to TRBD1. What was sequenced was naive CD4+ T cells from blood. This clonotype originated in a woman aged 18-35 years in good health. The CDR3 coding sequence is TGTGCCACCAGCAGAAAACTGGACAGGGCTTACTATGGCTACACCTTC. Protein product: CATSRKLDRAYYGYTF.